The clone carrying this T cell receptor beta chain was seen a handful of times. The sample is drawn from a study of CD8+ T cells in alopecia areata. The overall study: Tofacitinib ran for 6 to 18 months before 6 months off drug.

Reverse transcription of extracted RNA yielded cDNA, which provided the sequencing template. Libraries were prepared by immunoSEQ multiplex PCR; TCRdb keeps only in-frame clonotypes and omits some of them. The repertoire holds 100,000 to 150,000 clones, with around 49% as singletons. This CDR3 comprises 15 residues. V was clipped by 2 bases and J by 2 bases; unmatched bases: 2. Germline values: CDR1 SQVTM, CDR2 ANQGSEA. The chain recombines TRBV29-1 with TRBJ2-1; 11 bases map to TRBD1. The receptor comes from a human donor with alopecia areata. The specimen comprised CD8+ T cells sorted from blood, sampled at week 0. The CDR3, as DNA: TGCAGCGTTGAAAAGGGACAGGGGGCCTACAATGAGCAGTTCTTC. Amino acids: CSVEKGQGAYNEQFF.